The 31 T cell receptor beta chains below all came from one sample that was sequenced in a study of shared clonotypes between healthy human individuals. Profiled with immunoSEQ multiplex PCR; TCRdb holds only in-frame clones, not every one. The table lists over 400,000 clones, around 85% of them singletons, with about an eighth in the top ten. Sequencing was carried out using PBMCs. The receptors were sampled from a middle-aged woman in good health. Some clones in this sample may be carry-over from other donors' samples.

This clone has more than one count but fewer than ten. The sample carries other DNA sequences with the same CDR3. The chain couples TRBV5-1 to TRBJ1-5; D might be TRBD1 (6 bases). CDR1 and CDR2 (germline): SGHRS, YFSETQ. V was cut by 4 bases and J by 3 bases, with 14 bases left in between. The CDR3 is made up of 15 amino acids. The CDR3 reads CASSPTTGSNQPQHF. DNA of the CDR3: TGCGCCAGCAGCCCTACCACAGGGTCCAATCAGCCCCAGCATTTT.

For this clone: The same CDR3 can be traced to other DNA sequences in this sample. This chain connects TRBV29-1 to TRBJ2-7; D perhaps matches TRBD2 (6 bases). Per germline, CDR1 SQVTM and CDR2 ANQGSEA. V was cut by 6 bases and J by 2 bases, with 8 bases left in between. The CDR3 extends over 11 amino acids. CDR3 coding DNA: TGCAGCGTACTAGCCCCCTACGAGCAGTACTTC. Amino acid sequence: CSVLAPYEQYF.

A word on this clone: Given a much more abundant clone one base away, this may be a read error. This sequence joins TRBV5-4 and TRBJ2-1; 10 nucleotides agree with TRBD2. J gave up 4 bases and V 3 bases, and 4 bases lay outside the gene matches. CDR1 and CDR2 (germline): SGHNT, YYREEE (reference sequence). CDR3 length: 15 residues. CDR3 nucleotides: TGTGCCAGCAGCTCCAGACTAGCGGGTTACAATGAGCAGTTCTTC. As protein: CASSSRLAGYNEQFF.

In its sample, this clone was seen a few times. A much larger clone differs from this one at a single base, so this may be a read error. At the DNA level, this CDR3 is encoded by other sequences in the same sample as well. The chain joins TRBV10-2 to TRBJ2-7, with D maybe TRBD1 (6 bases). The CDR3 is 14 amino acids. The V gene's germline CDR1 is WSHSY and CDR2 SAAADI. The CDR3 sequence is CASSEAGTTYEQYF. The CDR3 region has the DNA TGCGCCAGCAGTGAGGCCGGGACAACCTACGAGCAATACTTC.

A note on this clone: The CDR3 does not end in the conserved phenylalanine or tryptophan, so this is likely a read error. Because the CDR3's place on the DNA is in doubt, the DNA is left out and the CDR3 is given as listed by TCRdb. This sequence joins TRBV5-3 and TRBJ2-7; TRBD2, the table's D call, was not compared with the DNA. TRBV5-3 is flagged as an ORF with uncertain function. The CDR3 totals 15 residues, both ends included. Here the CDR3 reads CAKSLAPGTSVPWPL.

The V gene is TRBV19, the J gene TRBJ2-6; 8 nucleotides match TRBD1. V shed 2 bases, J shed 0 bases, and the junction held 15 bases outside the gene matches. Germline lookup yields CDR1 LNHDA and CDR2 SQIVND (reference sequence). The CDR3 consists of 21 residues. The CDR3 loop reads CASSISGQGSPPLSGANVLTF. The CDR3 DNA sequence: TGTGCCAGTAGTATAAGTGGACAGGGAAGCCCTCCTCTCTCTGGGGCCAACGTCCTGACTTTC.

This clone was seen just once. The chain carries TRBV4-1 and TRBJ1-5, with D perhaps matching TRBD1 (5 bases). This CDR3 is built from 16 residues. Germline V gene data show CDR1 as MGHRA and CDR2 as YSYEKL. The germline V and J ends were trimmed by 5 bases and 5 bases, with 19 bases remaining between them. DNA for the CDR3: TGCGCCAGCAGCTCCAATTGGGACCTTGATTATCAGCCCCAGCATTTT. Translating it yields CASSSNWDLDYQPQHF.

The rearrangement links TRBV25-1 to TRBJ2-2, with D possibly TRBD2 on 6 matching bases. The CDR3 sequence is 15 residues long. The germline V gene has CDR1 MGHDK and CDR2 SYGVNS. V shed 0 bases and J shed 6 bases, with 11 bases lying between them. CDR3 bases: TGTGCCAGCAGTGAATATGGGGGGTCAGCCGGGGAGCTGTTTTTT. Amino acid sequence: CASSEYGGSAGELFF.

V usage is TRBV5-1 and J usage is TRBJ2-3; D gene uncertain. Germline loops: CDR1 SGHRS, CDR2 YFSETQ. The CDR3 length is 13 residues. V gave up 1 base and J gave up 2 bases, with 5 bases separating them. This chain's CDR3 is CASSLKDTDTQYF. The CDR3 bases are TGCGCCAGCAGCTTGAAGGACACAGATACGCAGTATTTT.

The rearrangement joins TRBV19 to TRBJ2-2; 11 nucleotides align to TRBD1. V shed 3 bases and J 7 bases; nucleotides not matched to a gene: 7. CDR3 length equals 16 residues. From germline, CDR1 is LNHDA and CDR2 SQIVND (reference sequence). The CDR3 here is CASSIPRDRGNGELFF. The CDR3 DNA is TGTGCCAGTAGTATCCCTCGGGACAGGGGGAACGGGGAGCTGTTTTTT.

This clone has only a few counts. V gene TRBV6-1 combines with J gene TRBJ1-2, with D hard to call. This CDR3 is 12 amino acids long. The V end lost 2 bases, the J end lost 4 bases, and 5 bases lay between the germline ends. Germline CDR1 reads MNHNS; CDR2 reads SASEGT. CDR3 amino acids: CASSELSYGYTF. The CDR3 DNA sequence: TGTGCCAGCAGTGAACTAAGCTATGGCTACACCTTC.

The chain combines TRBV7-9 with TRBJ2-7; TRBD2 might be the D (6 bases). Trimming stripped 1 base from V and 10 bases from J, with 11 bases between. This CDR3 is built from 12 residues. Looked up from germline, CDR1 is SEHNR and CDR2 is FQNEAQ (reference sequence). The CDR3 DNA reads as TGTGCCAGCAGCTTAGACTCCGGGACTCAGTACTTC. Translated: CASSLDSGTQYF.

This chain uses TRBV4-3 with TRBJ2-2, with 7 nucleotides matching TRBD2. The germline V gene encodes CDR1 LGHNA and CDR2 YSLEER. The CDR3 totals 17 residues. With V trimmed by 4 bases and J by 1 base, 9 bases remained unmatched. The CDR3 nucleotides are TGCGCCAGCAGCCGCGCGGCGGGCGGGAGGAACACCGGGGAGCTGTTTTTT. It specifies CASSRAAGGRNTGELFF.

The chain recombines TRBV15 with TRBJ2-3, with no clear D. The CDR3 is 15 residues long. Trimming removed 5 bases from V and 1 base from J, with 13 bases in between. Per the germline V gene, CDR1 is LNHNV and CDR2 is YYDKDF (reference sequence). CDR3 residues: CATSPPKMRTDTQYF. As DNA, the CDR3 is TGTGCCACCAGCCCCCCAAAGATGCGCACAGATACGCAGTATTTT.

The chain carries TRBV11-3 and TRBJ2-3; D is unresolved. CDR3 length: 15 amino acids. The V gene lost 1 base and the J gene lost 3 bases, with 11 bases spanning the gap. Germline-derived CDR1 and CDR2 are SGHNT and YENEEA. This CDR3 reads CASSLGIGPTDTQYF. In nucleotides, the CDR3 is TGTGCCAGCAGCTTAGGTATCGGGCCGACAGATACGCAGTATTTT.

The chain links TRBV4-1 to TRBJ2-2; no firm D call. The CDR3 is made up of 17 amino acids. With 3 bases removed from V and 4 bases from J, the gap between germline ends came to 18 bases. Germline V gene lookup returns CDR1 MGHRA and CDR2 YSYEKL. The CDR3 spells CASSHGRGGELTGELFF. CDR3 coding DNA: TGCGCCAGCAGCCATGGCAGAGGTGGGGAACTCACCGGGGAGCTGTTTTTT.

The chain recombines TRBV5-6 with TRBJ2-6; tentatively, D is TRBD2 (5 bases). The germline gives CDR1 SGHDT, CDR2 YYEEEE. V lost 0 bases and J lost 4, with 11 bases in between. This CDR3 is 16 amino acids long. The DNA for the CDR3 is TGTGCCAGCAGCTTGGTGGGAGTTCCAGGGGCCAACGTCCTGACTTTC. It codes for CASSLVGVPGANVLTF.

In the case of this clone: This probably arose from a read error, given a far larger clone one base away. The genes are TRBV6-5 and TRBJ1-1; D unresolved. The CDR3 runs to 12 residues. V lost 8 bases and J 6 bases, leaving 13 bases between the germline ends. Germline CDR1 is MNHEY and CDR2 is SVGAGI. CDR3 residues: CASRHGSAEAFF. CDR3 DNA: TGTGCCAGCCGACATGGGAGCGCTGAAGCTTTCTTT.

In its sample, this clone was seen a few times. The rearrangement uses TRBV6-6 and TRBJ2-1, with unresolved D. In germline, CDR1 is MNHNY, CDR2 SVGAGI (reference sequence). This CDR3 spans 11 amino acids. V was clipped by 6 bases and J by 9 bases, with 9 bases between them. The CDR3 sequence is CASSPGREQFF. Here the CDR3 DNA reads TGTGCCAGCAGCCCTGGTCGTGAGCAGTTCTTC.

J is TRBJ1-1 and V is TRBV11-2; 8 bases line up with TRBD1. Germline CDR1 and CDR2: SGHAT and FQNNGV. The J segment lost 7 bases and the V segment lost 5 bases, leaving 9 bases of the junction unmatched. The CDR3 runs 14 residues. The CDR3 here is CASSLGLDRVEAFF. CDR3 nucleotides: TGTGCCAGCAGCCTTGGCCTGGACAGGGTTGAAGCTTTCTTT.

This clone was picked up a small number of times. The chain couples TRBV6-4 to TRBJ2-1; D remains unclear. V lost 6 bases and J lost 6, with 12 bases in between. Per germline, CDR1 MRHNA and CDR2 SNTAGT. The CDR3 consists of 13 residues. CDR3 nucleotide sequence: TGTGCCAGCAGCCTTTCGGAGAGCAATGAGCAGTTCTTC. The encoded protein is CASSLSESNEQFF.

Details on this clone: It is likely a read error: a sequence one base away is far more abundant. The chain links TRBV29-1 to TRBJ2-7; 8 bases align to TRBD1. V lost 1 base to trimming and J lost 3 bases; unmatched junction nucleotides: 5. This CDR3 has 14 residues. Germline V gene sequence: CDR1 SQVTM, CDR2 ANQGSEA. The CDR3 sequence is CSVEGDRRIYEQYF. The CDR3, as DNA: TGCAGCGTTGAAGGGGACAGGAGGATCTACGAGCAGTACTTC.

As concerns this clone: It is likely a read error: a sequence one base away is far more abundant. This CDR3 is missing its conserved last phenylalanine or tryptophan, likely due to a read error. CDR3 sequence (DNA): TGTGCCAGCGCCCCCGAGGGGGGGGTTCAGCCCCAGCATTCT. Translation gives CASAPEGGVQPQHS. This rearrangement joins TRBV6-1 to TRBJ1-5; D possibly corresponds to TRBD1 (6 bases). The V and J ends lost 8 bases and 6 bases respectively, with 17 bases between them. The CDR3 runs 14 residues. CDR1 is MNHNS, CDR2 SASEGT, per germline.

Turning to this clone: An end of the junction does not agree with germline; a read error may underlie this. The J gene is TRBJ2-2, the V gene TRBV6-6; D tentatively fits TRBD1 or TRBD2 (5 bases each). This CDR3 contains 14 residues. The germline V gene has CDR1 MNHNY and CDR2 SVGAGI (reference sequence). CDR3 region: CVSRSGTDTGELFF. CDR3 DNA sequence: TGCGTCAGCAGGTCAGGGACGGACACCGGGGAGCTGTTTTTT.

This chain links TRBV5-1 with TRBJ2-7; a weak D match, TRBD1 (6 bases). The CDR3 consists of 14 residues. The V end lost 0 bases, the J end lost 6 bases, and 13 bases lay between the germline ends. Germline loops: CDR1 SGHRS, CDR2 YFSETQ. The CDR3: CASSLEGVGGEQYF. The CDR3 nucleotides read TGCGCCAGCAGCTTGGAGGGGGTCGGTGGCGAGCAGTACTTC.

The rearrangement joins TRBV6-5 to TRBJ2-4, with D perhaps TRBD2 (5 bases). Trimming removed 4 bases at V and 4 bases at J, with 11 bases between. The CDR3 runs 14 residues. The germline V gene encodes CDR1 MNHEY and CDR2 SVGAGI. The CDR3 nucleotides read TGTGCCAGCAGTTCGGGATCTAGGAAAAACATTCAGTACTTC. This gives the protein CASSSGSRKNIQYF.

Of note for this clone: Other nucleotide sequences in the sample specify the same CDR3. This sequence joins TRBV15 and TRBJ1-4; no firm D call. Trimming shortened V by 0 bases and J by 5 bases, and 7 bases separated the two germline ends. This CDR3 comprises 14 residues. Germline V gives CDR1 LNHNV, CDR2 YYDKDF (reference sequence). The DNA for the CDR3 is TGTGCCACCAGCAGAGATCCAAGAAATGAAAAACTGTTTTTT. This gives the protein CATSRDPRNEKLFF. Full variable domain (missing parts from reference TRBV15 and TRBJ1-4): DAMVIQNPRYQVTQFGKPVTLSCSQTLNHNVMYWYQQKSSQAPKLLFHYYDKDFNNEADTPDNFQSRRPNTSFCFLDIRSPGLGDTAMYLCATSRDPRNEKLFFGSGTQLSVL.

The chain has TRBV28 and TRBJ1-5; D possibly corresponds to TRBD1 (5 bases). V dropped 10 bases and J dropped 7 bases, with 23 bases sitting between them. CDR3 length equals 15 residues. Looked up from germline, CDR1 is MDHEN and CDR2 is SYDVKM. The CDR3 is CATNPFTGGRQPQHF. CDR3 DNA: TGTGCCACAAACCCCTTTACTGGGGGACGGCAGCCCCAGCATTTT.

For this clone: This probably arose from a read error, given a far larger clone one base away. V and J are TRBV28 and TRBJ1-5; D is unclear. This CDR3 spans 15 amino acids. The germline V gene encodes CDR1 MDHEN and CDR2 SYDVKM. The CDR3 spells CASSSVSGSNKPQHF. The CDR3, as DNA: TGTGCCAGCAGTTCAGTCTCAGGCAGCAATAAGCCCCAGCATTTT.

This chain uses TRBV9 with TRBJ2-3, with a tentative D call TRBD2 (6 bases). There are 16 residues in the CDR3. The germline V and J ends were trimmed by 5 bases and 3 bases, with 19 bases remaining between them. The germline V gene has CDR1 SGDLS and CDR2 YYNGEE. CDR3 in amino acids: CASRAFSGGGTDTQYF. As DNA, the CDR3 is TGTGCCAGCAGGGCCTTTAGCGGAGGCGGGACAGATACGCAGTATTTT.

Comment on this clone: A single base is all that separates this from a far larger clone, so a read error is likely. The V gene is TRBV20-1, the J gene TRBJ1-1, with D uncertain. This CDR3 is built from 8 residues. Trimming removed 6 bases at V and 10 bases at J, with 6 bases between. Germline CDR1 and CDR2: DFQATT and SNEGSKA (reference sequence). The CDR3 here is CSAEGAFF. CDR3 nucleotides: TGCAGTGCGGAGGGAGCTTTCTTT.